This TCR beta chain was captured by sequencing in a study of T cell responses to AZD1222 COVID-19 vaccine. Findings of the study overall: Most donors were white British and more were female, and clonal diversity was possibly underestimated. Spike-specific TCRs gained breadth and depth after people received two AZD1222 doses.

V shed 5 bases, J shed 1 base, and the junction held 12 bases outside the gene matches. This CDR3 is built from 18 residues. CDR1 and CDR2 (germline): MNHNY, SVGAGI (reference sequence). As regards this clone: Its antigen is unidentified.

The protocol was immunoSEQ multiplex PCR, while the TCRdb copy is restricted to in-frame clones and leaves out a portion. The repertoire includes roughly 54,000 clones, roughly nine tenths of them detected once, and around 13% sits in the top ten. Second-dose intervals of approximately 4 or approximately 12 weeks were pooled. Sequenced material: peripheral blood, taken 28 days after the second AZD1222 dose. The sequence came from an adult who received the AZD1222 COVID-19 vaccine. The gene calls are TRBV6-6 and TRBJ1-5, with TRBD1 identical over 9 bases. Here the CDR3 reads CASSHGTGKAVSNQPQHF. The CDR3 nucleotides are TGTGCCAGCAGTCACGGGACAGGGAAGGCCGTGAGCAATCAGCCCCAGCATTTT.